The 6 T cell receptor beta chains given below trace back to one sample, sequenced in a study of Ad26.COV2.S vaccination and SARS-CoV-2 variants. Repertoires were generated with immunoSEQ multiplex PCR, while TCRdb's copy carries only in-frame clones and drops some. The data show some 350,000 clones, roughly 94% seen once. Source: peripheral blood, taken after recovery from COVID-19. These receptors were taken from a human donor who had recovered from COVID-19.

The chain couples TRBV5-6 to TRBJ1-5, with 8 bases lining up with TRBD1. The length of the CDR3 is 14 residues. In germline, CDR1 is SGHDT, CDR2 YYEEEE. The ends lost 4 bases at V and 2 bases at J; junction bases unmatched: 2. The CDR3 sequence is CASSRGQGNQPQHF. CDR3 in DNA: TGTGCCAGCAGCAGGGGACAGGGCAATCAGCCCCAGCATTTT.

The CDR3 loop is CASSLTGGEVIEAFF. As DNA, the CDR3 is TGTGCCAGCAGCTTGACAGGGGGAGAAGTAATTGAAGCTTTCTTT. The rearrangement joins TRBV5-6 to TRBJ1-1; 8 nucleotides align to TRBD1. CDR3 length equals 15 residues. V lost 1 base to trimming and J lost 7 bases; unmatched junction nucleotides: 9. Germline lookup yields CDR1 SGHDT and CDR2 YYEEEE. Supplemented by reference TRBV5-6 and TRBJ1-1, the full variable domain reads DAGVTQSPTHLIKTRGQQVTLRCSPKSGHDTVSWYQQALGQGPQFIFQYYEEEERQRGNFPDRFSGHQFPNYSSELNVNALLLGDSALYLCASSLTGGEVIEAFFGQGTRLTVV.

The CDR3 region has the DNA TGTGCCAGCAGCCCAGGCACAGATACGCAGTATTTT. Protein: CASSPGTDTQYF. The gene calls are TRBV5-6 and TRBJ2-3, with D unresolved. This CDR3 region has 12 residues. The V and J ends lost 4 bases and 1 base respectively, with 4 bases between them. The germline V gene has CDR1 SGHDT and CDR2 YYEEEE.

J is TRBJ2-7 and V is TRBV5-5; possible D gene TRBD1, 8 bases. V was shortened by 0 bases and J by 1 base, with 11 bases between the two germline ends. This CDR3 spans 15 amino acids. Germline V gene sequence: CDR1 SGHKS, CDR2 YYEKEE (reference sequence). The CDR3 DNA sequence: TGTGCCAGCAGCTTGGACAGGGGGGGATCCTACGAGCAGTACTTC. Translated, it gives CASSLDRGGSYEQYF.

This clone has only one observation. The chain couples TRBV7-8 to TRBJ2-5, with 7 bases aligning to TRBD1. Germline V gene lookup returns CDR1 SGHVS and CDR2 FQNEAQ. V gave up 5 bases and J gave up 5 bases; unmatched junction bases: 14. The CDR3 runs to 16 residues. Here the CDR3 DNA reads TGTGCCAGCAGCCCGGACAGGCTCCCTGGAAGCGAGACCCAGTACTTC. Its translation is CASSPDRLPGSETQYF.

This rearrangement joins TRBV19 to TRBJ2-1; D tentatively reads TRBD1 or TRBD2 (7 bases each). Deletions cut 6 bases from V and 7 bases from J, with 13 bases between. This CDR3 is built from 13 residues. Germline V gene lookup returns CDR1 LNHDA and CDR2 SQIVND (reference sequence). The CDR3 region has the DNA TGTGCCAGTAGGGGTCAGGGGGGGAATGAGCAGTTCTTC. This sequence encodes CASRGQGGNEQFF.